One TCR beta chain is described in this entry. Its antigen is not identified. The source of the sample is a study of CD8+ T cells in alopecia areata. The study, taken as a whole, reports: Scalp sample sequencing also detects resident alphabeta T cells of normal skin. Normal scalp showed lower clonality than lesional scalp, especially alopecia totalis/universalis.

The CDR3 is 12 amino acids. The germline CDR1 and CDR2 sequences are SGHRS and YFSETQ. Trimming cost V 7 bases and J 2 bases, with 9 bases left between them. Sorted populations comprised CD4+ and CD8+ T cells obtained from PBMCs. The authors extracted RNA and reverse transcribed it into cDNA as the sequencing template. This table comes from immunoSEQ multiplex PCR, and its TCRdb copy is limited to in-frame clones, with some not included. This sample has 90,000 to 150,000 clones; about 61% occur once, and the top ten carry 2.5% to 3%. Sequences were obtained from CD4+ T cells sorted from blood. The source is a human donor in good health. The chain has TRBV5-1 and TRBJ1-2; D is unresolved. CDR3 amino acids: CASGSDNYGYTF. DNA for the CDR3: TGCGCCAGCGGATCAGACAACTATGGCTACACCTTC.